These T cell receptor beta chains were read from a single sample in a study of blood T cell repertoires in COVID-19. The data were produced by immunoSEQ multiplex PCR, yet TCRdb's version contains in-frame clones alone and is incomplete. The table shows approximately 300,000 clones, with approximately 86% occurring only once. The sequenced material came from peripheral blood. These receptors were obtained from a human donor with COVID-19, enrolled during active disease. The donor label of this sample is uncertain. CDR3s include the opening cysteine and the closing phenylalanine or tryptophan. Fields, in order: J gene, V gene, D gene, clone size, CDR3 length, CDR3 protein, CDR3 DNA. The D gene is left open where the match is weak. The size of a clone is reported for some rows only, either as once, few or many, or as a class for expanded clones.

TRBJ1-1,TRBV6-1,.,.,12,CASSDELVEAFF,TGTGCCAGCAGTGACGAGCTGGTAGAAGCTTTCTTT
TRBJ2-7,TRBV28,TRBD2,once,15,CASSLDTSGSDEQYF,TGTGCCAGCAGTTTAGATACTAGCGGGAGTGACGAGCAGTACTTC
TRBJ1-5,TRBV19,.,.,13,CASRGEGRQPQHF,TGTGCCAGCCGGGGGGAGGGCCGTCAGCCCCAGCATTTT
TRBJ2-1,TRBV15,.,.,15,CATSHRGGSYNEQFF,TGTGCCACCAGCCACAGGGGAGGCTCCTACAATGAGCAGTTCTTC
TRBJ2-5,TRBV5-1,.,.,14,CASKLESNQETQYF,TGCGCCAGCAAGCTGGAGTCGAACCAAGAGACCCAGTACTTC
TRBJ2-7,TRBV4-3,TRBD2,.,16,CASSRGTGTSGYEQYF,TGCGCCAGCAGCCGAGGTACCGGGACTAGCGGGTACGAGCAGTACTTC
TRBJ1-3,TRBV28,.,.,15,CASSLSLNSGNTIYF,TGTGCCAGCAGTTTATCACTGAACTCTGGAAACACCATATATTTT
TRBJ1-1,TRBV11-2,.,few,15,CASSLYGGPNTEAFF,TGTGCCAGCAGCTTATACGGGGGACCGAACACTGAAGCTTTCTTT
TRBJ2-3,TRBV27,TRBD2,.,19,CASSSALAGDSHYTDTQYF,TGTGCCAGCAGTTCCGCTCTAGCGGGTGACTCACATTACACAGATACGCAGTATTTT
TRBJ2-1,TRBV12-3/TRBV12-4,.,.,12,CASKQQVNEQFF,TGTGCCAGCAAACAACAGGTCAATGAGCAGTTCTTC
TRBJ1-2,TRBV19,.,.,17,CASSIGPARQGFYGYTF,TGTGCCAGTAGTATAGGTCCCGCGCGGCAGGGTTTCTATGGCTACACCTTC
TRBJ1-5,TRBV19,.,.,13,CASSRQIDQPQHF,TGTGCCAGTAGTAGACAGATAGATCAGCCCCAGCATTTT
TRBJ2-7,TRBV19,.,once,15,CASSIGGRSLEEQYF,TGTGCCAGTAGTATCGGAGGGAGGTCACTCGAGGAGCAGTACTTC
TRBJ1-6,TRBV2,.,.,15,CASSSQGAPNSPLHF,TGTGCCAGCAGTTCACAGGGAGCCCCTAATTCACCCCTCCACTTT
TRBJ2-1,TRBV7-3,TRBD2,once,15,CASSLSQRGYNEQFF,TGTGCCAGCAGCTTATCTCAGCGGGGATACAATGAGCAGTTCTTC
TRBJ1-1,TRBV14,TRBD1,.,17,CASSPRGQGVWNTEAFF,TGTGCCAGCAGCCCGAGGGGACAGGGGGTTTGGAACACTGAAGCTTTCTTT
TRBJ1-6,TRBV18,TRBD1,.,16,CASSPRQGENNSPLHF,TGTGCCAGCTCACCTCGACAGGGGGAGAATAATTCACCCCTCCACTTT
TRBJ2-7,TRBV28,TRBD1,.,14,CASSLRQGAYEQYF,TGTGCCAGCAGTCTCCGACAGGGGGCCTACGAGCAGTACTTC
TRBJ1-1,TRBV6-6,TRBD1,few,13,CAIREGGKTEAFF,TGTGCCATACGTGAAGGGGGCAAGACTGAAGCTTTCTTT
TRBJ2-7,TRBV28,.,.,14,CASTLQGYGHEQYF,TGTGCCAGCACCCTTCAGGGATATGGACACGAGCAGTACTTC
TRBJ2-1,TRBV29-1,.,.,10,CSVEPNEQFF,TGCAGCGTTGAACCGAATGAGCAGTTCTTC
TRBJ2-3,TRBV15,.,once,15,CATSRNSQGTDTQYF,TGTGCCACCAGCAGAAATTCCCAGGGTACAGATACGCAGTATTTT
TRBJ1-1,TRBV18,.,few,13,CASSPGQNTEAFF,TGTGCCAGCTCACCGGGACAGAACACTGAAGCTTTCTTT
TRBJ1-1,TRBV7-8,.,once,13,CASRQGMNTEAFF,TGTGCCAGCAGACAGGGCATGAACACTGAAGCTTTCTTT
TRBJ2-3,TRBV9,TRBD2,.,15,CASSETSAGTDTQYF,TGTGCCAGCAGCGAGACTAGCGCTGGCACAGATACGCAGTATTTT
TRBJ1-1,TRBV7-3,TRBD1,few,15,CASSLTDRGLTEAFF,TGTGCCAGCAGCTTAACAGACAGGGGGCTCACTGAAGCTTTCTTT
TRBJ2-7,TRBV28,TRBD2,.,15,CASSLEASGSYEQYF,TGTGCCAGCAGTTTAGAGGCTAGCGGATCCTACGAGCAGTACTTC
TRBJ1-2,TRBV7-2,.,.,14,CASSLGTTNYGYTF,TGTGCCAGCAGCTTAGGGACAACTAACTATGGCTACACCTTC
TRBJ1-5,TRBV5-1,TRBD1,.,15,CASSPRGQGNQPQHF,TGCGCCAGCAGCCCGCGGGGACAGGGTAATCAGCCCCAGCATTTT
TRBJ1-1,TRBV6-2/TRBV6-3,TRBD1,.,16,CASSYGGTGIKTEAFF,TGTGCCAGCAGTTACGGAGGGACAGGGATTAAGACTGAAGCTTTCTTT
TRBJ1-1,TRBV28,.,.,16,CASSPRGAGGNTEAFF,TGTGCCAGCAGTCCCCGGGGAGCGGGAGGGAACACTGAAGCTTTCTTT
TRBJ1-2,TRBV6-5,TRBD1,few,14,CATERDRADYGYTF,TGTGCCACTGAGAGAGACAGGGCTGACTATGGCTACACCTTC
TRBJ2-7,TRBV7-8,TRBD2,once,16,CASSFGLAGGSYEQYF,TGTGCCAGCAGTTTCGGACTAGCGGGAGGTTCCTACGAGCAGTACTTC
TRBJ2-1,TRBV24-1,TRBD2,.,17,CATSELTSGSAYNEQFF,TGTGCCACCAGTGAACTGACTAGCGGGAGCGCCTACAATGAGCAGTTCTTC
TRBJ1-3,TRBV6-5,TRBD1,.,15,CASRRRQGPGNTIYF,TGTGCCAGCAGGAGAAGACAGGGGCCGGGAAACACCATATATTTT
TRBJ2-5,TRBV5-1,TRBD2,.,15,CASSSGLAERETQYF,TGCGCCAGCAGCTCGGGACTAGCGGAGAGGGAGACCCAGTACTTC
TRBJ1-1,TRBV27,.,.,14,CASRPGRVFTEAFF,TGTGCCAGCAGGCCCGGGAGGGTTTTCACTGAAGCTTTCTTT
TRBJ1-1,TRBV25-1,.,.,15,CASRESRGTNTEAFF,TGTGCCAGCAGGGAAAGCAGGGGCACGAACACTGAAGCTTTCTTT
TRBJ2-7,TRBV9,.,.,15,CASSVASRGSYEQYF,TGTGCCAGCAGCGTAGCTTCGCGGGGAAGCTACGAGCAGTACTTC
TRBJ2-1,TRBV28,.,.,22,CASSYYFGSGKDTSLSYNEQFF,TGTGCCAGCAGTTACTATTTTGGGTCAGGGAAAGATACTAGCCTATCCTACAATGAGCAGTTCTTC